Below are 11 T cell receptor beta chains sequenced from a single sample in a study of T cell changes during pregnancy in multiple sclerosis. Repertoires were generated with immunoSEQ multiplex PCR, while TCRdb's copy carries only in-frame clones and drops some. The top ten hold 1.4% of the sample, which has around 80,000 clones, about 92% seen once. The sample was peripheral blood, taken before pregnancy. Receptors were obtained from a female donor with multiple sclerosis, enrolled in a pregnancy study.

The chain links TRBV5-6 to TRBJ2-5; 9 bases map to TRBD2. The junction had 9 bases not matched to a gene; V was cut back by 5 bases and J by 4 bases. CDR1 and CDR2 (germline): SGHDT, YYEEEE. The CDR3 is 15 residues long. CDR3 loop: CASRRSGGFGETQYF. The DNA of the CDR3 is TGTGCCAGCAGACGTAGCGGGGGTTTTGGAGAGACCCAGTACTTC.

In its sample, this clone was seen once. The chain combines TRBV2 with TRBJ1-5; D is ambiguous. The CDR3 is made up of 14 amino acids. With 4 bases removed from V and 2 bases from J, the gap between germline ends came to 9 bases. The germline CDR1 and CDR2 sequences are SNHLY and FYNNEI. The CDR3 reads CASSVNGGNQPQHF. In DNA form, the CDR3 reads TGTGCCAGCAGTGTGAACGGGGGCAATCAGCCCCAGCATTTT.

V gene TRBV30 combines with J gene TRBJ1-5; D call uncertain. CDR3 length: 15 residues. V was shortened by 3 bases and J by 6 bases, with 18 bases between the two germline ends. The germline CDR1 and CDR2 sequences are GTSNPN and SVGIG (reference sequence). CDR3 amino acids: CAWSLSRGISQPQHF. CDR3 bases: TGTGCCTGGAGCTTGAGCCGAGGTATTTCTCAGCCCCAGCATTTT.

The rearrangement uses TRBV6-5 and TRBJ1-2, with 7 nucleotides matching TRBD1. V was pared by 1 base and J by 8 bases, with 10 bases of the junction left unmatched. CDR1 is MNHEY, CDR2 SVGAGI, per germline. This CDR3 contains 15 residues. The CDR3 coding sequence is TGTGCCAGCAGTTACTGGTCCGAGGGGGCAGGCGGCTACACCTTC. Amino acid sequence: CASSYWSEGAGGYTF.

The chain uses TRBV4-2 and TRBJ2-7; a possible D gene is TRBD2 (5 bases). The length of the CDR3 is 15 residues. Germline V gives CDR1 LGHNA, CDR2 YNFKEQ. V was trimmed by 1 base and J by 5 bases, leaving 15 bases between them. This CDR3 is CASSQVSGLGNEQYF. CDR3 DNA sequence: TGTGCCAGCAGCCAAGTATCAGGACTGGGCAACGAGCAGTACTTC.

The CDR3 here is CASSSPGQGTYEQYF. The CDR3 coding sequence is TGTGCCAGCAGCTCCCCGGGACAGGGGACCTACGAGCAGTACTTC. V is TRBV7-9 and J is TRBJ2-7; TRBD1 agrees at 10 bases. Germline CDR1 and CDR2: SEHNR and FQNEAQ (reference sequence). V was clipped by 4 bases and J by 2 bases; unmatched bases: 5. The CDR3 loop spans 15 amino acids.

This chain's CDR3 is CASRMGGNVNSPLHF. The DNA of the CDR3 is TGTGCCAGTAGGATGGGGGGGAATGTTAATTCACCCCTCCACTTT. The genes are TRBV19 and TRBJ1-6, with a possible D match to TRBD1 (5 bases). The length of the CDR3 is 15 residues. Trimming removed 6 bases at V and 6 bases at J, with 15 bases between. Germline V gene data show CDR1 as LNHDA and CDR2 as SQIVND (reference sequence).

V and J are TRBV29-1 and TRBJ1-2, with a weak D call TRBD1 (6 bases). Germline CDR1 is SQVTM and CDR2 is ANQGSEA. V gave up 5 bases and J gave up 0 bases, with 10 bases separating them. The CDR3 covers 13 residues. CDR3 bases: TGCAGCGTTTCAGAGGGGGCTAACTATGGCTACACCTTC. Protein product: CSVSEGANYGYTF.

Written as DNA, the CDR3 is TGTGCCAGCTCAGGCACAGGGTTGGGTGATTCACCCCTCCACTTT. Translated: CASSGTGLGDSPLHF. The chain uses TRBV18 and TRBJ1-6; TRBD1 might be the D (6 bases). V shed 5 bases and J shed 8 bases, with 16 bases lying between them. Germline loops: CDR1 KGHSH, CDR2 LQKENI. The CDR3 consists of 15 residues.

V is TRBV12-5 and J is TRBJ2-1; 12 bases match TRBD2. The V gene end was trimmed by 5 bases and the J gene end by 2 bases; junction bases not matched to a gene: 10. CDR3 length equals 18 residues. Germline lookup yields CDR1 LGHNT and CDR2 FRNRAP. Written as DNA, the CDR3 is TGTGCTAGTGGTCCTCTAGCGGGGGGGCGTCCCCCCTACAATGAGCAGTTCTTC. Protein: CASGPLAGGRPPYNEQFF.

This sequence joins TRBV6-5 and TRBJ1-2; D may be TRBD1 (6 bases). V dropped 6 bases and J dropped 8 bases, with 19 bases sitting between them. The CDR3 sequence is 14 residues long. Per germline, CDR1 MNHEY and CDR2 SVGAGI. In nucleotides, the CDR3 is TGTGCCAGCAGCCGCCCGGTCCCAGGGGAGGGCTACACCTTC. This encodes CASSRPVPGEGYTF.